This TCR beta chain was sequenced in a study of T cell responses to AZD1222 COVID-19 vaccine. General observations from the study: The study reported that nearly half of spike-specific TCRs target unmutated variant regions. Just a handful of AZD1222 recipients tested seropositive at baseline.

The assay was immunoSEQ multiplex PCR, and TCRdb's table has in-frame clones only and misses some. Among approximately 150,000 clones listed, 75% to 90% were seen once. On this clone itself: What it binds is unknown.

The V end was cut by 2 bases, the J end by 4 bases, with 15 bases between. The CDR3 covers 15 residues. Per the germline V gene, CDR1 is WSHSY and CDR2 is SAAADI. The sequence was collected from an adult who received the MenACWY meningococcal vaccine as a control. The genes are TRBV10-2 and TRBJ2-7; tentatively, D is TRBD2 (5 bases). The sample in question was peripheral blood, obtained 28 days after the second dose of the MenACWY control vaccine. CDR3 region: CASSEVRAAEYEQYF. Here the CDR3 DNA reads TGCGCCAGCAGTGAGGTGCGGGCAGCGGAGTACGAGCAGTACTTC.